A single T cell receptor (beta chain) is shown here with its context. No antigen is known for it. Gene names are mouse gene names. The read stops 4 residues short of the end of the CDR3; the missing end is completed from the germline J gene. Other DNA sequences of this sample code for an identical CDR3. The data were taken from a study of CD8+ T cells in alopecia areata. Study in general: Grafted skin came from C3H/HeJ donors with spontaneous alopecia (roughly 6-13 months old) and was placed on approximately 6-10-week-old female C3H/HeJ mice. Findings and caveats of the study: With patients, TCR sharing proved less clear than in mice, a difference possibly related to HLA. It was lesional scalp, especially alopecia totalis/universalis, that showed higher clonality than normal scalp. Normal skin contains resident alphabeta T cells, and these are also sequenced in scalp samples.

RNA extraction and reverse transcription yielded cDNA as sequencing template. Sequencing was performed with immunoSEQ multiplex PCR; in TCRdb, only in-frame clones are kept and a portion is missing. This sample has 200,000 to 300,000 clones, each found more than once. The CDR3 spans 12 residues. V lost 5 bases and J lost 1, with 4 bases in between. Per germline, CDR1 FNHDT and CDR2 SITEND (reference sequence). Scientists pooled cutaneous lymph node cells and sorted them on CD4, CD8alpha, NKG2D, NKG2ACE and other markers. The source material was CD4+ T cells sorted from a lymph node. The TCR was taken from a C3H/HeJ mouse with alopecia areata. These mice share the MHC haplotype H2-k. V gene TRBV19 combines with J gene TRBJ2-1, with no clear D. CDR3 amino acids: CASSRNYAEQFF. CDR3 DNA, as far as it was read: TGTGCCAGCAGCAGGAACTATGCT.